This T cell receptor (beta chain) was retrieved from a study of identical twins. Broader study findings: The study found weaker excess twin sharing in beta out-of-frame sequences.

Details on this clonotype: Its specificity is unknown.

Germline CDR1 SQVTM, CDR2 ANQGSEA. The CDR3 has 11 residues. V was cut by 7 bases and J by 1 base, with 7 bases left in between. Each CDR3 protein gets one entry after TCRdb re-called the 5' RACE reads with MiXCR. Altogether fewer than 250,000 distinct CDR3 sequences are present, less than 20% being singletons, with the ten largest covering over 35%. This same sample was also part of a study on T cells expressing NK-cell markers. Per that study: Top CD8+ clonotypes included the dominant CD3+CD56+NKG2C+ clonotypes in roughly 6 donors.

The TCR comes from a woman younger than 30 in good health. The chain joins TRBV29-1 to TRBJ1-1; no clear D. Sequencing was done on a sample of CD8+ T cells sorted from blood. In nucleotides, the CDR3 is TGCAGCGCTGGCGAGAACACTGAAGCTTTCTTT. This gives the protein CSAGENTEAFF.